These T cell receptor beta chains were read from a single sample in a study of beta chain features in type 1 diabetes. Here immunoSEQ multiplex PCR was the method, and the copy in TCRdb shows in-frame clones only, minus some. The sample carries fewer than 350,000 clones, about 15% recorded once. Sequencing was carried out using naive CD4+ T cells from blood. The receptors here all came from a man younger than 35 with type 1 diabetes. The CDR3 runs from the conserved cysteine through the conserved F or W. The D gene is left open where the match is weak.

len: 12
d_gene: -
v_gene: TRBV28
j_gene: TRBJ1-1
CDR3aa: CASSVWNTEAFF

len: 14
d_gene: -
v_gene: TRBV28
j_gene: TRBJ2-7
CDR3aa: CASSASGASYEQYF

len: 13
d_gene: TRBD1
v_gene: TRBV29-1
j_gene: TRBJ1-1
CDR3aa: CSAQGARYTEAFF

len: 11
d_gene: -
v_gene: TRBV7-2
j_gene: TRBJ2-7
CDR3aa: CASSFAYEQYF

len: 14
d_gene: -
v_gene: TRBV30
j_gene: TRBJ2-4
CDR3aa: CAWSSLAAKNIQYF

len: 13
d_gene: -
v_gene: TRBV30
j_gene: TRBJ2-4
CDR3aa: CAWSVGDKNIQYF

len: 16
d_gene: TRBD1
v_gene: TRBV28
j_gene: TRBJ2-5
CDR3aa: CASSVGTGGRQETQYF

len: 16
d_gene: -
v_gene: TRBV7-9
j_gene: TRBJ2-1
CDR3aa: CASSLVVASSYNEQFF

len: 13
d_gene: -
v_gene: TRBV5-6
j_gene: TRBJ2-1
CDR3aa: CASTEGGYNEQFF

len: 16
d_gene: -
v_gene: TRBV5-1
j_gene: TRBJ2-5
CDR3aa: CASSPRPRDREETQYF

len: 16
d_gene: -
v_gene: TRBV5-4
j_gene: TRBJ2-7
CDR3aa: CASSFGGRTGSNEQYF

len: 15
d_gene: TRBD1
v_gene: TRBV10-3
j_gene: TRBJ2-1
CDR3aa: CAISLGTDVYNEQFF

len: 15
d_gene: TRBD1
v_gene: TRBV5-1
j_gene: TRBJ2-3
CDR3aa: CASSQRTGAADTQYF

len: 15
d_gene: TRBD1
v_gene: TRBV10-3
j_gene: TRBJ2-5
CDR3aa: CAIRAGQGVQETQYF

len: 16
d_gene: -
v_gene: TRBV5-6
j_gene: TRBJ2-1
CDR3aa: CASSPQTGRHYNEQFF

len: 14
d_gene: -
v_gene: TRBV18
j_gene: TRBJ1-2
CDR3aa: CASSTYREGDGYTF